This TCR beta chain was sequenced in a study of blood T cell repertoires in COVID-19. Sequencing used immunoSEQ multiplex PCR; TCRdb keeps in-frame clones, though not all of them. The table lists around 190,000 clones, around 80% of them singletons. Germline V lookup: CDR1 MGHDK, CDR2 SYGVNS. This CDR3 spans 16 amino acids. V gave up 2 bases and J gave up 2 bases; unmatched junction bases: 5. This sequence was found in a woman in her fifties or sixties with COVID-19, enrolled during active disease. Material: peripheral blood. The chain has TRBV25-1 and TRBJ2-1; 8 bases are a match to TRBD1. The CDR3 sequence is CASSEGGTGAYNEQFF. Written as DNA, the CDR3 is TGTGCCAGCAGTGAAGGGGGGACAGGAGCCTACAATGAGCAGTTCTTC.